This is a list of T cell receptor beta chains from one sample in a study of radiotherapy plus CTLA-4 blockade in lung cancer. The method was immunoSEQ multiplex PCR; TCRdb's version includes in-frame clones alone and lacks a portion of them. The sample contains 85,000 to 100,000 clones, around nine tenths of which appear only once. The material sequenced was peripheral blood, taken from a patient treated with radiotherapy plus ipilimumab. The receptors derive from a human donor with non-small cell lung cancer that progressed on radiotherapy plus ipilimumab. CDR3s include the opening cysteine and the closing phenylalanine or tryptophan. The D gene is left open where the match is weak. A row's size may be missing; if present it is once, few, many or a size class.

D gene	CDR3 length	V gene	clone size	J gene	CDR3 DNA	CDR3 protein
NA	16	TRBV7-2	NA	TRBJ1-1	TGTGCCAGCAGCTTACGGGGGCCGTTCACAAACACTGAAGCTTTCTTT	CASSLRGPFTNTEAFF
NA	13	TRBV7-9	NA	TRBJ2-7	TGTGCCAGCAGCTTAATGGGGGCACGCGAGCAGTACTTC	CASSLMGAREQYF
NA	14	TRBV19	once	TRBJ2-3	TGTGCCAGTAGTGTGAGATACAGCACAGATACGCAGTATTTT	CASSVRYSTDTQYF
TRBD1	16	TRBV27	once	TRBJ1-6	TGTGCCAGCAGTTTATTAGCGGGACAGGGGTATTCACCCCTCCACTTT	CASSLLAGQGYSPLHF
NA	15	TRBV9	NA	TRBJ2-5	TGTGCCAGCAGCGGAGTTTCAGGCCCACAAGAGACCCAGTACTTC	CASSGVSGPQETQYF
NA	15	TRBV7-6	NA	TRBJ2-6	TGTGCCAGCAGCTTGGGCCGCTCTGGGGCCAACGTCCTGACTTTC	CASSLGRSGANVLTF
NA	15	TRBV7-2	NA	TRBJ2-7	TGTGCCAGCAGCTTGGGCGGAGTCCTCTCCGCTAAGCCGTACTTC	CASSLGGVLSAKPYF
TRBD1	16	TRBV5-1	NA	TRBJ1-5	TGCGCCAGCAGCTTGGGGTCAGGGGGTTCCAATCAGCCCCAGCATTTT	CASSLGSGGSNQPQHF
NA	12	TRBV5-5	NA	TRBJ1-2	TGTGCCAGCAGCCTAGACACCTATGGCTACACCTTC	CASSLDTYGYTF
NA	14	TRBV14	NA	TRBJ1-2	TGTGCCAGCAGCCAAATAGGCTCCTACTATGGCTACACCTTC	CASSQIGSYYGYTF
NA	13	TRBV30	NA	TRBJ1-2	TGTGCCTGGAGTGTCCTTGGGAACTATGGCTACACCTTC	CAWSVLGNYGYTF
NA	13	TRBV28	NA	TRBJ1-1	TGTGCCAGCAGGGTAGGGGTGAGTGCTGAAGCTTTCTTT	CASRVGVSAEAFF
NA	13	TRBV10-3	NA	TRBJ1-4	TGTGCCATCAGGGACGGAGGTAATGAAAAACTGTTTTTT	CAIRDGGNEKLFF
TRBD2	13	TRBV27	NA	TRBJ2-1	TGTGCCAGCACCATAGCGGGCAGGAATGAGCAGTTCTTC	CASTIAGRNEQFF
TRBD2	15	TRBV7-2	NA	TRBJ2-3	TGTGCCAGCAGCTTAGGACTAGCGGGAGCAGATACGCAGTATTTT	CASSLGLAGADTQYF
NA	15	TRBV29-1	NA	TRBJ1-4	TGCAGCGTTTCTGTCCCAGCGACGGGGGTTGAAAAACTGTTTTTT	CSVSVPATGVEKLFF
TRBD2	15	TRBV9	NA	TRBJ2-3	TGTGCCAGCAGCGAGACGGGGACTAGTCCAGATACGCAGTATTTT	CASSETGTSPDTQYF
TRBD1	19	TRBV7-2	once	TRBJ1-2	TGTGCCAGCAGCTTAGTTCAATACCCGAGGGGACAGTTTTTCTATGGCTACACCTTC	CASSLVQYPRGQFFYGYTF
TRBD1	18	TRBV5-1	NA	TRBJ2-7	TGCGCCAGCAGCTTGGCCCCCCAGGACAGGGGGTTCAATTACGAGCAGTACTTC	CASSLAPQDRGFNYEQYF
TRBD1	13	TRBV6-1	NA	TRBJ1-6	TGTGCCAGCAGGACAGGGGGCAATTCACCCCTCCACTTT	CASRTGGNSPLHF
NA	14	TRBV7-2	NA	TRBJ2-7	TGTGCCAGCAGCCCGGTCGTGGGGGGCTACGAGCAGTACTTC	CASSPVVGGYEQYF
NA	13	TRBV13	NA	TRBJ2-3	TGTGCCAGCAGCTTGTCCAGCACAGATACGCAGTATTTT	CASSLSSTDTQYF
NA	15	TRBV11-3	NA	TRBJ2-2	TGTGCCAGCAGCTTAGTAAGCACGAACACCGGGGAGCTGTTTTTT	CASSLVSTNTGELFF
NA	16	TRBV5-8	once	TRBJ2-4	TGTGCCAGCAGCTTGGGGGCGGGGGCGGCCAAAAACATTCAGTACTTC	CASSLGAGAAKNIQYF
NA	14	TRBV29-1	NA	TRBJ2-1	TGCAGCGTTGATTCTCGGGAGTCTAGCGATGAGCAGTTCTTC	CSVDSRESSDEQFF
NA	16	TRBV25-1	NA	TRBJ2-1	TGTGCCAGCAGTTTCCAGGTTGGTTGGGCCTACAATGAGCAGTTCTTC	CASSFQVGWAYNEQFF
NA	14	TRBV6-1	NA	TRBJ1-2	TGTGCCAGCAGTGAAGCGGGACAAACCTATGGCTACACCTTC	CASSEAGQTYGYTF
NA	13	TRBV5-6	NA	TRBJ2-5	TGTGCCAGCTGTCTAAGGGGCAGGGAGACCCAGTACTTC	CASCLRGRETQYF